This TCR beta chain was sequenced during a study of blood T cell repertoires in COVID-19. TCRdb keeps only in-frame clones here, not all; method: immunoSEQ multiplex PCR. The sample consists of 100,000 to 150,000 clones, 60% to 85% of them appearing once. The CDR3 is 14 amino acids. Germline V lookup: CDR1 LGHNA, CDR2 YSLEER. Trimming stripped 0 bases from V and 5 bases from J, with 10 bases between. The sequence was collected from a man between 65 and 79 years old with acute or convalescent COVID-19. The chain combines TRBV4-3 with TRBJ1-1; D is unclear. The source material was peripheral blood. The DNA of the CDR3 is TGCGCCAGCAGCCAAGATCGGGGTTTGACTGAAGCTTTCTTT. Encoded protein: CASSQDRGLTEAFF.